What follows are 11 T cell receptor beta chains derived from one specimen sequenced in a study of beta chain features in type 1 diabetes. Study results and caveats: When Type 1 diabetes patients were examined, their TCRB CDR3s proved moderately but significantly shorter in all four CD4+ subsets.

For these receptors, no antigen is known. Reverse transcription of all isolated RNA meant that expressed TCRB transcripts were sequenced. TCRdb keeps only in-frame clones here, not all; method: immunoSEQ multiplex PCR. The sample shows 630,000 or so clones, about 14% of them seen only once. Sequencing input: naive CD4+ T cells from blood. These receptor sequences come from a man between 18 and 29 years old with type 1 diabetes.

This chain joins TRBV15 and TRBJ2-3; TRBD2 matches at 8 bases. The CDR3 loop spans 17 amino acids. Trimming took 8 bases from V and 6 from J; bases not matched to a gene: 19. Germline-derived CDR1 and CDR2 are LNHNV and YYDKDF (reference sequence). The CDR3 bases are TGTGCCACCCGCCCCATCCCGGGGGGGGTGATCCGGGATACGCAGTATTTT. Translating it yields CATRPIPGGVIRDTQYF.

The chain recombines TRBV4-3 with TRBJ2-1; 11 bases map to TRBD2. The CDR3 length is 17 residues. Germline V lookup: CDR1 LGHNA, CDR2 YSLEER. The ends lost 1 base at V and 5 bases at J; junction bases unmatched: 7. The CDR3 protein is CASSQARLAGPNNEQFF. The CDR3 bases are TGCGCCAGCAGCCAAGCAAGACTAGCGGGACCCAACAATGAGCAGTTCTTC.

V is TRBV7-2 and J is TRBJ2-5; TRBD2 agrees at 11 bases. CDR3 length equals 16 residues. Germline CDR1 SGHTA, CDR2 FQGNSA. With 5 bases clipped from V and 4 bases from J, the junction kept 9 bases outside the gene matches. The CDR3 spells CASSPGMLAGGETQYF. The CDR3 region has the DNA TGTGCCAGCAGCCCGGGGATGCTAGCGGGAGGAGAGACCCAGTACTTC.

This chain joins TRBV7-2 and TRBJ1-1; tentatively, D is TRBD1 (6 bases). CDR3 length: 13 amino acids. CDR1 SGHTA and CDR2 FQGNSA come from the germline V gene. V shed 6 bases and J shed 5 bases, with 13 bases lying between them. This chain's CDR3 is CASRTTGPTEAFF. The CDR3 bases are TGTGCCAGCAGGACTACAGGGCCGACTGAAGCTTTCTTT. Together with reference TRBV7-2 and TRBJ1-1, the CDR3 gives the full variable domain: GAGVSQSPSNKVTEKGKDVELRCDPISGHTALYWYRQSLGQGLEFLIYFQGNSAPDKSGLPSDRFSAERTGGSVSTLTIQRTQQEDSAVYLCASRTTGPTEAFFGQGTRLTVV.

V usage is TRBV2 and J usage is TRBJ2-1; D may be TRBD2 (6 bases). In germline, CDR1 is SNHLY, CDR2 FYNNEI. With 1 base removed from V and 3 bases from J, the gap between germline ends came to 7 bases. The CDR3 length is 14 residues. CDR3 nucleotide sequence: TGTGCCAGCAGTGAAGGTAGCGGCTACAATGAGCAGTTCTTC. Residues: CASSEGSGYNEQFF.

This clone came up a few times. This chain joins TRBV13 and TRBJ1-5, with TRBD1 as a possible D gene (6 bases). Germline values: CDR1 PRHDT, CDR2 FYEKMQ (reference sequence). Deletions cut 0 bases from V and 2 bases from J, with 8 bases between. The CDR3 is 15 amino acids. The CDR3 region is CASSLGRTGNQPQHF. CDR3 DNA: TGTGCCAGCAGCTTAGGGAGGACAGGCAATCAGCCCCAGCATTTT.

The genes are TRBV5-1 and TRBJ2-7; 10 nucleotides match TRBD1. V shed 3 bases, J shed 7 bases, and the junction held 7 bases outside the gene matches. The CDR3 covers 14 residues. CDR1 is SGHRS and CDR2 is YFSETQ in the germline V gene. The chain's CDR3 is CASSSGTGAGEQYF. The CDR3 DNA reads as TGCGCCAGCAGCTCCGGGACAGGGGCCGGGGAGCAGTACTTC. Combining the CDR3 with reference TRBV5-1 and TRBJ2-7 gives the whole variable domain KAGVTQTPRYLIKTRGQQVTLSCSPISGHRSVSWYQQTPGQGLQFLFEYFSETQRNKGNFPGRFSGRQFSNSRSEMNVSTLELGDSALYLCASSSGTGAGEQYFGPGTRLTVT.

This clone was counted a few times. The V gene is TRBV28, the J gene TRBJ2-5, with 7 bases that match TRBD1. The CDR3 loop spans 14 amino acids. CDR1 MDHEN and CDR2 SYDVKM come from the germline V gene. V shed 3 bases and J 5 bases; nucleotides not matched to a gene: 6. CDR3 sequence (DNA): TGTGCCAGCAGTTTTCCGACAGGGTTGGAGACCCAGTACTTC. Amino acid sequence: CASSFPTGLETQYF.

There are a few counts of this clone. The chain carries TRBV4-1 and TRBJ2-3; D might be TRBD2 (6 bases). The CDR3 has 16 amino acids. Germline loops: CDR1 MGHRA, CDR2 YSYEKL. The germline V and J ends were trimmed by 4 bases and 3 bases, with 17 bases remaining between them. The CDR3 bases are TGCGCCAGCAGCCCCCGGGACTCTAGCGCGACAGATACGCAGTATTTT. Its protein product is CASSPRDSSATDTQYF.

The chain links TRBV2 to TRBJ1-1, with a tentative D call TRBD1 (6 bases). V was shortened by 5 bases and J by 1 base, with 20 bases between the two germline ends. Germline CDR1 and CDR2: SNHLY and FYNNEI. CDR3 size: 17 residues. For the CDR3, the DNA is TGTGCCAGCAGTCATCCCGCCGGGTGGGGGGCGAACACTGAAGCTTTCTTT. It is translated as CASSHPAGWGANTEAFF. Looking up the rest from reference TRBV2 and TRBJ1-1 gives the full variable domain: EPEVTQTPSHQVTQMGQEVILRCVPISNHLYFYWYRQILGQKVEFLVSFYNNEISEKSEIFDDQFSVERPDGSNFTLKIRSTKLEDSAMYFCASSHPAGWGANTEAFFGQGTRLTVV.

The J gene is TRBJ2-7, the V gene TRBV30, with D maybe TRBD1 (5 bases). With 5 bases removed from V and 4 bases from J, the gap between germline ends came to 12 bases. The CDR3 totals 12 residues. Germline V lookup: CDR1 GTSNPN, CDR2 SVGIG (reference sequence). The CDR3 bases are TGTGCCTGGGGCACTACAGGATACGAGCAGTACTTC. Its translation: CAWGTTGYEQYF.